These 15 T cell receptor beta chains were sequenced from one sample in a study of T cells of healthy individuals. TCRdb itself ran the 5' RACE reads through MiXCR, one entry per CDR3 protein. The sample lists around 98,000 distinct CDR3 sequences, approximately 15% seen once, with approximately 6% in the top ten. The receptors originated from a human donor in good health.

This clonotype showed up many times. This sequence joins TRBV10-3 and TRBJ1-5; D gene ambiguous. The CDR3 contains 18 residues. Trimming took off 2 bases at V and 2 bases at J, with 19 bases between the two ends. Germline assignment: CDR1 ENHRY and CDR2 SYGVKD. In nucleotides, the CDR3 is TGTGCCATCAGTGAGATCGGGCCGGGGAATTTGGGCAATCAGCCCCAGCATTTT. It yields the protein CAISEIGPGNLGNQPQHF.

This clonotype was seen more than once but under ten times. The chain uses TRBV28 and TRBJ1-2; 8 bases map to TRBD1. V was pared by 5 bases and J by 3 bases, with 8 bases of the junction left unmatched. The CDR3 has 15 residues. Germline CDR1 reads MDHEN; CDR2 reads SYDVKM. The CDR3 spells CASSGWTGPDYGYTF. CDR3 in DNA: TGTGCCAGCAGTGGATGGACAGGGCCGGACTATGGCTACACCTTC.

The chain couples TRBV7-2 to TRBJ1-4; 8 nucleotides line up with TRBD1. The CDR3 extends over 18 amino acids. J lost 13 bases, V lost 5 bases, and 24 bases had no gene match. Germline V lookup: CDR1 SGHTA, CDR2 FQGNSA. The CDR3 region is CASSKSIGQGPYSGGLFF. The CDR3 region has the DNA TGTGCCAGCAGCAAATCTATTGGACAGGGCCCTTATTCGGGTGGACTGTTTTTT. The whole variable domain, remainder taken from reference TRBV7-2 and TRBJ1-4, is GAGVSQSPSNKVTEKGKDVELRCDPISGHTALYWYRQSLGQGLEFLIYFQGNSAPDKSGLPSDRFSAERTGGSVSTLTIQRTQQEDSAVYLCASSKSIGQGPYSGGLFFGSGTQLSVL.

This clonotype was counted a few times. The CDR3 sequence is CASSLARYTDTQYF. In nucleotides, the CDR3 is TGTGCCAGCAGCTTAGCGCGCTACACAGATACGCAGTATTTT. The chain joins TRBV7-6 to TRBJ2-3, with no clear D. Germline loops: CDR1 SGHVS, CDR2 FNYEAQ. The CDR3 consists of 14 residues. V was trimmed by 0 bases and J by 2 bases, leaving 6 bases between them.

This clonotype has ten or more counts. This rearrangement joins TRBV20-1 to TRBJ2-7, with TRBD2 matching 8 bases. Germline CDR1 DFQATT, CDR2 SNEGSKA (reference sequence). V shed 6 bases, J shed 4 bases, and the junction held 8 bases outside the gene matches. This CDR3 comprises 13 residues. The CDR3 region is CSATGLAGYEQYF. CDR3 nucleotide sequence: TGCAGTGCAACAGGACTAGCCGGATACGAGCAGTACTTC.

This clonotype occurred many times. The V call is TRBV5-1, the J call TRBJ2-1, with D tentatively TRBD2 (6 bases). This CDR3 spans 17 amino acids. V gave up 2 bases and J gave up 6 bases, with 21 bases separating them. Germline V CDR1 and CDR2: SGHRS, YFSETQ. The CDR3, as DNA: TGCGCCAGCAGCTTTCTTGGGGACTTCTCAATGTCCAATGAGCAGTTCTTC. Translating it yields CASSFLGDFSMSNEQFF.

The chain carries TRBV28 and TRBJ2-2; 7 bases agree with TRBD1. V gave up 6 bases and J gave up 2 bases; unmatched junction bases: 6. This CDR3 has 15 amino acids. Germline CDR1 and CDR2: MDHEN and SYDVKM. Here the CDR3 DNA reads TGTGCCAGCAGAACCGGGACAGAAAACACCGGGGAGCTGTTTTTT. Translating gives CASRTGTENTGELFF.

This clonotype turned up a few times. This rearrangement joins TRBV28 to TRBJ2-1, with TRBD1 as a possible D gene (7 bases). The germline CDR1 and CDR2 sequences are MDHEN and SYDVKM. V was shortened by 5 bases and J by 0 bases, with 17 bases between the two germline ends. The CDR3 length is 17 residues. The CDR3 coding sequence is TGTGCCAGCAGTCTAGGAGGGGGCGGCACCTCCTACAATGAGCAGTTCTTC. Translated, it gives CASSLGGGGTSYNEQFF. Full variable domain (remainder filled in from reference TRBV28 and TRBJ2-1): DVKVTQSSRYLVKRTGEKVFLECVQDMDHENMFWYRQDPGLGLRLIYFSYDVKMKEKGDIPEGYSVSREKKERFSLILESASTNQTSMYLCASSLGGGGTSYNEQFFGPGTRLTVL.

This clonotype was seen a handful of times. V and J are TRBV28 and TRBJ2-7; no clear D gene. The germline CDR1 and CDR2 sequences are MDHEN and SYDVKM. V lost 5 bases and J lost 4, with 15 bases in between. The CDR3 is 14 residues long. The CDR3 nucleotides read TGTGCCAGCAGTGTCCGGGTCGGATTATACGAGCAGTACTTC. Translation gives CASSVRVGLYEQYF.

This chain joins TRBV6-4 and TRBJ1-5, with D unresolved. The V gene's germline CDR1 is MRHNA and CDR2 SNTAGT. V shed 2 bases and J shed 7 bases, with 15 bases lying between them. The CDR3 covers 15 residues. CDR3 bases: TGTGCCAGCAGTGACCCATATTGGCCGCGGCAGCCCCAGCATTTT. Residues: CASSDPYWPRQPQHF.

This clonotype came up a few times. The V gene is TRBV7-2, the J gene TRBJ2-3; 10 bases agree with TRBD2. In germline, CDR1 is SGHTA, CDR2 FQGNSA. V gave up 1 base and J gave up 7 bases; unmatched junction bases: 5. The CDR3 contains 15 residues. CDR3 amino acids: CASSLGSGGANTQYF. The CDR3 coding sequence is TGTGCCAGCAGCTTAGGAAGCGGGGGGGCAAATACGCAGTATTTT.

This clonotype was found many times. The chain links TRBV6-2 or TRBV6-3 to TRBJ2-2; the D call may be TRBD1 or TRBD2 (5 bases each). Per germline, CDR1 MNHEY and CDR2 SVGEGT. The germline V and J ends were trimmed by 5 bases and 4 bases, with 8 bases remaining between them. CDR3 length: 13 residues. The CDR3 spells CASSRGRTGELFF. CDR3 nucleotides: TGTGCCAGCAGTAGGGGACGCACCGGGGAGCTGTTTTTT.

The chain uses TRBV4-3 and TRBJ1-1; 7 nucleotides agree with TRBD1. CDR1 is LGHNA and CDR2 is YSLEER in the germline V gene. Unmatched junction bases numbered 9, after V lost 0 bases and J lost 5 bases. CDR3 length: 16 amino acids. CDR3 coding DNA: TGCGCCAGCAGCCAAGATGGCCTGACAGGGATGACTGAAGCTTTCTTT. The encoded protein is CASSQDGLTGMTEAFF.

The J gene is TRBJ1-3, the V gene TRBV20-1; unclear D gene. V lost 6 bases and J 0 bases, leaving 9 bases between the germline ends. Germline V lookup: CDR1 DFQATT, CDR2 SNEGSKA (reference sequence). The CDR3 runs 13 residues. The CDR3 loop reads CSAADHSGNTIYF. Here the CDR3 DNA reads TGCAGTGCAGCCGATCACTCTGGAAACACCATATATTTT.

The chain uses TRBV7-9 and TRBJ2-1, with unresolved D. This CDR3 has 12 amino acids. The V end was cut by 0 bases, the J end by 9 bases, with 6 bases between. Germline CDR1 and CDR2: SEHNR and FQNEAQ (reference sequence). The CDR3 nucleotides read TGTGCCAGCAGCTTAGCCCCACCTGAGCAGTTCTTC. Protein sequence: CASSLAPPEQFF.